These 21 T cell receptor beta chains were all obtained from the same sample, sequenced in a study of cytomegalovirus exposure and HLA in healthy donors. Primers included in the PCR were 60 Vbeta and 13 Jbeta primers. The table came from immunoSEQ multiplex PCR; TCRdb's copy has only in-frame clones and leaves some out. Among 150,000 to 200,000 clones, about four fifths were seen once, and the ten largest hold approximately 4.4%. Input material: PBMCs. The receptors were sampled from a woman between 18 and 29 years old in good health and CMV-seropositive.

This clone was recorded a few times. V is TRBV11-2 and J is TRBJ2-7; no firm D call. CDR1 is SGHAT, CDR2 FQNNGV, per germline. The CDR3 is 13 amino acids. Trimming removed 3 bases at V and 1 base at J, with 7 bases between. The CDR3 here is CASSFGTSYEQYF. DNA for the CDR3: TGTGCCAGCAGCTTTGGTACATCCTACGAGCAGTACTTC.

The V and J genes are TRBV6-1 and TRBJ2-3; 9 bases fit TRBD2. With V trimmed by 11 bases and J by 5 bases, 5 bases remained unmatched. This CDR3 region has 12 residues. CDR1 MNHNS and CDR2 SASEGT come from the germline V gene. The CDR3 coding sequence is TGTGCCCGCGGGGGGGCGGGAGATACGCAGTATTTT. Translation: CARGGAGDTQYF.

CDR3 DNA: TGTGCCAGCAGCGTAGCCCCAGCGGAGATCTACGAGCAGTACTTC. This gives the protein CASSVAPAEIYEQYF. This chain links TRBV9 with TRBJ2-7, with a tentative D call TRBD2 (5 bases). Deletions cut 0 bases from V and 3 bases from J, with 13 bases between. In germline, CDR1 is SGDLS, CDR2 YYNGEE. CDR3 length: 15 amino acids.

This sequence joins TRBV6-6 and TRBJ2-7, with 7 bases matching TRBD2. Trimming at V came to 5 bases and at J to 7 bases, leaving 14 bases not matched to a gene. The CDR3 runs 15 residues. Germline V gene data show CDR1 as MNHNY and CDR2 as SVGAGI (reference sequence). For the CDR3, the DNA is TGTGCCAGCAGTCAACGCCAGCGGGGACTGGGAGAGCAGTACTTC. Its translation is CASSQRQRGLGEQYF.

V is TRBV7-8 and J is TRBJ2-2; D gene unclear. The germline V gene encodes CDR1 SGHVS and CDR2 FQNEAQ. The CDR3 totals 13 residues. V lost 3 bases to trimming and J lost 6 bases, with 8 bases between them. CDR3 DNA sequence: TGTGCCAGCAGCTTCGGGTCTTCCGGGGAGCTGTTTTTT. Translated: CASSFGSSGELFF.

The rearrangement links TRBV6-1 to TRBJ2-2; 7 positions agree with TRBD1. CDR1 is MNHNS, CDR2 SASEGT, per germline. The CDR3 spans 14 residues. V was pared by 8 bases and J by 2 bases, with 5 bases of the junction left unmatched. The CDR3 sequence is CASRQGENTGELFF. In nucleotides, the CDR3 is TGTGCCAGCCGCCAGGGGGAAAACACCGGGGAGCTGTTTTTT.

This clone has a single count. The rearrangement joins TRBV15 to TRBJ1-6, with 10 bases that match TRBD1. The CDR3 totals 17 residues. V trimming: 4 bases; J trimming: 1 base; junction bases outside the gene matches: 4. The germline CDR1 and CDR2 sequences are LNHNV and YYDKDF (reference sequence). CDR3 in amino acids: CATSTGDRGSYNSPLHF. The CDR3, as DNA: TGTGCCACCAGCACAGGGGACAGGGGATCCTATAATTCACCCCTCCACTTT.

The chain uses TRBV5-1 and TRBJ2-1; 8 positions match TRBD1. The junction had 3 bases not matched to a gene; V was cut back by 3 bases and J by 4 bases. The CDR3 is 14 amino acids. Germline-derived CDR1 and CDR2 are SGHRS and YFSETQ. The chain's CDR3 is CASSSQGAYNEQFF. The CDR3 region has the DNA TGCGCCAGCAGCTCTCAGGGGGCTTACAATGAGCAGTTCTTC.

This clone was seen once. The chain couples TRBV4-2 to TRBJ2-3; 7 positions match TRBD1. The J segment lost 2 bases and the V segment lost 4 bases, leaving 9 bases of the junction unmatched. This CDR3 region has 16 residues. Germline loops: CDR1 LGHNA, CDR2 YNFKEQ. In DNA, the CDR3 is TGTGCCAGCAGCCGTACAGGGGATTCGTACACAGATACGCAGTATTTT. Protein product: CASSRTGDSYTDTQYF.

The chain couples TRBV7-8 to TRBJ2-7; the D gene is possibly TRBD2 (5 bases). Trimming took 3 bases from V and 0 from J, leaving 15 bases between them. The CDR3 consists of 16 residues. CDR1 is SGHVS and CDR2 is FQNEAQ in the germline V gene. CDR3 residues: CASSFSEVGSSYEQYF. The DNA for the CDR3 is TGTGCCAGCAGCTTTTCCGAAGTGGGGAGCTCCTACGAGCAGTACTTC.

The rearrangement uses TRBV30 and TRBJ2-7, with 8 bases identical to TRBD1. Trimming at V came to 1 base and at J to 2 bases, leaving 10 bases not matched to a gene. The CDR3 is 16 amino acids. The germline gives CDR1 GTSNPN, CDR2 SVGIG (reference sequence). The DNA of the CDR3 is TGTGCCTGGAGTGCCCGATGGACAGGGTTTACCTACGAGCAGTACTTC. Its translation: CAWSARWTGFTYEQYF.

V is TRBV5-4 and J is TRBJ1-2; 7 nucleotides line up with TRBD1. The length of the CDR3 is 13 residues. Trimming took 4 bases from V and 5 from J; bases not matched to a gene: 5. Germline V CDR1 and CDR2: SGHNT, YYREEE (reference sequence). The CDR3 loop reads CASSPDREYGYTF. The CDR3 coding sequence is TGTGCCAGCAGCCCTGACAGGGAATATGGCTACACCTTC.

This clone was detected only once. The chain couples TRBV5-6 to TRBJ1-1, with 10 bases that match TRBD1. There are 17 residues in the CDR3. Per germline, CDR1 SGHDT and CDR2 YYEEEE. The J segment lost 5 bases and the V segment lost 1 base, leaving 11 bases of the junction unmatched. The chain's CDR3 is CASSLFGTGAGGTEAFF. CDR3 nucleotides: TGTGCCAGCAGCTTGTTTGGGACAGGGGCAGGAGGGACTGAAGCTTTCTTT.

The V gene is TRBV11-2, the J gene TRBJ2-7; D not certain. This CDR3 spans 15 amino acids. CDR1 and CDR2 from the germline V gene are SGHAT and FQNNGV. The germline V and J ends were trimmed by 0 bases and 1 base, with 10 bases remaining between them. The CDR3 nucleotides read TGTGCCAGCAGCTTAGAACTCCCATCTTCCTACGAGCAGTACTTC. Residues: CASSLELPSSYEQYF.

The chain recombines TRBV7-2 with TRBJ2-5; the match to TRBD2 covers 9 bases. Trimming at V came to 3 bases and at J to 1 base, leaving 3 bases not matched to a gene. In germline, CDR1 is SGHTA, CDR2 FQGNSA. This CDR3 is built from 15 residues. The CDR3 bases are TGTGCCAGCAGCTTCCTGCGGGGGGGCCAAGAGACCCAGTACTTC. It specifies CASSFLRGGQETQYF. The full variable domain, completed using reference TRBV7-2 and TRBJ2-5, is GAGVSQSPSNKVTEKGKDVELRCDPISGHTALYWYRQSLGQGLEFLIYFQGNSAPDKSGLPSDRFSAERTGGSVSTLTIQRTQQEDSAVYLCASSFLRGGQETQYFGPGTRLLVL.

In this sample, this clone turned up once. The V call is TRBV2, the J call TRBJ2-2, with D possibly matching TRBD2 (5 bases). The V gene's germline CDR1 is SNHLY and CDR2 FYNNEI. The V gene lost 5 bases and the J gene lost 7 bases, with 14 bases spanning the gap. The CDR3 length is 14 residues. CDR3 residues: CASSPDFGVGELFF. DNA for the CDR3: TGTGCCAGCAGTCCCGATTTCGGGGTCGGGGAGCTGTTTTTT.

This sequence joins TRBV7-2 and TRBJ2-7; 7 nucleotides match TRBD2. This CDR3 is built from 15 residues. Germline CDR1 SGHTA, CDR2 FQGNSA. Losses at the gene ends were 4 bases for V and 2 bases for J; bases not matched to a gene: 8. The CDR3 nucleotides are TGTGCCAGCAGCTACGCCGGGACTACAACCTACGAGCAGTACTTC. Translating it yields CASSYAGTTTYEQYF. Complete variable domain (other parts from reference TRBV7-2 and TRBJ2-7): GAGVSQSPSNKVTEKGKDVELRCDPISGHTALYWYRQSLGQGLEFLIYFQGNSAPDKSGLPSDRFSAERTGGSVSTLTIQRTQQEDSAVYLCASSYAGTTTYEQYFGPGTRLTVT.

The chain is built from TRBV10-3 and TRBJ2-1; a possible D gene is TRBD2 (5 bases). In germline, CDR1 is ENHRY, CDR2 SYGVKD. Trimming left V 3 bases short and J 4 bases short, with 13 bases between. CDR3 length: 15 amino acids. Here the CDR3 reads CAISDFLRTYNEQFF. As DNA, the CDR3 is TGTGCCATCAGTGACTTCTTAAGGACTTACAATGAGCAGTTCTTC.

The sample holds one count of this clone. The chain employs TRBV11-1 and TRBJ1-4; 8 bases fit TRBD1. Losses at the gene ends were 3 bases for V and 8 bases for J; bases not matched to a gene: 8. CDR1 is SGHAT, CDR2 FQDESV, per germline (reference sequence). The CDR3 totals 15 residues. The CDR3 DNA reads TGTGCCAGCAGCTTGACCCAGGGGGCCGGAGAAAAACTGTTTTTT. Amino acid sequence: CASSLTQGAGEKLFF.

The DNA of the CDR3 is TGTGCCAGCAGCTTTGGAGGTACGGGGGCCTACGAGCAGTACTTC. It codes for CASSFGGTGAYEQYF. This sequence joins TRBV11-2 and TRBJ2-7, with a tentative D call TRBD2 (6 bases). The V and J ends lost 3 bases and 2 bases respectively, with 14 bases between them. The CDR3 has 15 amino acids. The germline V gene has CDR1 SGHAT and CDR2 FQNNGV.

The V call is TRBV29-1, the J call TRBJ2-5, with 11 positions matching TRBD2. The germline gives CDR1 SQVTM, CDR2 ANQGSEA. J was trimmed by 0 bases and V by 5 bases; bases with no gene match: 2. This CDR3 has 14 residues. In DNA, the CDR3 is TGCAGCGTTACTAGCGGGGGAAACCAAGAGACCCAGTACTTC. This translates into CSVTSGGNQETQYF.